A selection of T cell receptor beta chains follows, all from one sample in a study of identical twins. TCRdb analysed the 5' RACE reads with MiXCR anew, one entry per CDR3 protein. The repertoire has some 730,000 distinct CDR3 sequences, roughly 20% of them found once; the top ten carry under 15%. This sample also appeared in a second study, on T cells expressing NK-cell markers.

The sample comprised PBMCs. All receptors come from a woman aged 18-29 years in good health. Both conserved end residues are part of each CDR3. The D gene is left open where the match is weak. Rows may omit the clone size; those that give it use once, few, many or a size class.

few	TRBJ2-1	TRBV3-1	-	TGTGCCAGCAGCCAAGATGGTAGTTGGCGGGGAACCGTCCCAACCTACAATGAGCAGTTCTTC	CASSQDGSWRGTVPTYNEQFF
few	TRBJ2-1	TRBV4-3	TRBD2	TGCGCCAGCAGCCAATCTCCTAGCGGTTCCTACAATGAGCAGTTCTTC	CASSQSPSGSYNEQFF
few	TRBJ2-7	TRBV5-1	-	TGCGCCAGCAGCTTGGAGAGTGGGACCTACGAGCAGTACTTC	CASSLESGTYEQYF
few	TRBJ2-5	TRBV5-1	TRBD2	TGCGCCAGCAGCTTGGCCCTAGCGGGGGAGTCAGAGACCCAGTACTTC	CASSLALAGESETQYF
-	TRBJ1-5	TRBV12-3/TRBV12-4	-	TGTGCCAGCAGTTCCCTCCAGGCGTGGCCCCAGCATTTT	CASSSLQAWPQHF
-	TRBJ2-7	TRBV10-3	-	TGTGCCATCAGTGTCCAGAGCTCCTACGAGCAGTACTTC	CAISVQSSYEQYF
few	TRBJ2-1	TRBV27	TRBD2	TGTGCCAGCAGTCAGATAGCGGGGGGGACCTACAATGAGCAGTTCTTC	CASSQIAGGTYNEQFF
-	TRBJ1-4	TRBV29-1	-	TGCAGCGTTAGGCGTGGGGCTAATGAAGAACTGTTTTTT	CSVRRGANEELFF
few	TRBJ2-7	TRBV7-8	-	TGTGCCAGCAGCTTAGTTGATAGCGGAGGCTACGAGCAGTACTTC	CASSLVDSGGYEQYF
once	TRBJ2-5	TRBV5-1	TRBD2	TGCGCCAGCAGCTTGGCCGGGGCTAGCGGGCAGACCCAGTACTTC	CASSLAGASGQTQYF
-	TRBJ2-3	TRBV27	TRBD1	TGTGCCAGCAGAAAAACAGGGGACACAGATACGCAGTATTTT	CASRKTGDTDTQYF
few	TRBJ2-5	TRBV12-3/TRBV12-4	-	TGTGCCAGCAGTTCCGACAGTAAGAGGACCCAGTACTTC	CASSSDSKRTQYF
few	TRBJ2-7	TRBV20-1	TRBD1	TGCAGTGCCCTACAGGGGACCTACGAGCAGTACTTC	CSALQGTYEQYF
few	TRBJ2-2	TRBV12-3/TRBV12-4	TRBD2	TGTGCCAGCATTCCCAGCTATAGCGGGGGTCTTATCGGGGAGCTGTTTTTT	CASIPSYSGGLIGELFF
many	TRBJ2-1	TRBV3-1	-	TGTGCCAGCTCTAGAGGGTACAATGAGCAGTTCTTC	CASSRGYNEQFF
-	TRBJ2-5	TRBV7-2	-	TGTGCCAGCAGCTCCCGGGACGGGCAGGCCCAGTACTTC	CASSSRDGQAQYF
-	TRBJ2-3	TRBV11-2	-	TGTGCCAGCAGCTCCGAAGGCGCTGGGGGGCAGTATTTT	CASSSEGAGGQYF
-	TRBJ1-2	TRBV19	-	TGTGCCGTCCGATTTGGGAATGGCTACACCTTC	CAVRFGNGYTF
few	TRBJ1-2	TRBV7-2	-	TGTGCCAGCAGCCGTCGGACCACCCGTGGCTACACCTTC	CASSRRTTRGYTF
few	TRBJ2-7	TRBV5-1	TRBD2	TGCGCCAGCAGCCCCCCGGGACTAGCGGGAGGGCCCTCCTACGAGCAGTACTTC	CASSPPGLAGGPSYEQYF
few	TRBJ1-2	TRBV7-9	-	TGTGCCAGCAGCTTGATTGAGGGTAACTATGGCTACACCTTC	CASSLIEGNYGYTF
-	TRBJ1-4	TRBV6-1	TRBD1	TGTGCCAGCAATGGTGGACAGGGGGGTGAAAAACTGTTTTTT	CASNGGQGGEKLFF